One sample yielded the 27 T cell receptor beta chains listed below, sequenced in a study of spatial heterogeneity in lung cancer. MiXCR, applied by TCRdb to the 5' RACE reads, yields one record per CDR3 protein. The sample includes 65,000 to 85,000 distinct CDR3 sequences, approximately 20% of them seen just once. The time point here: sample taken at primary tumor resection. Whole RNA, isolated from tumor, nontumor lung or frozen PBMC, was sequenced without prior sorting. The sequencing here drew on PBMCs, taken at surgery. The receptors originated from a male donor with early-stage non-small cell lung cancer.

The chain joins TRBV5-1 to TRBJ2-3; D remains ambiguous. Trimming left V 3 bases short and J 0 bases short, with 8 bases between. This CDR3 has 14 residues. Germline V lookup: CDR1 SGHRS, CDR2 YFSETQ. CDR3 residues: CASSSDGSTDTQYF. CDR3 DNA sequence: TGCGCCAGCAGCTCGGACGGAAGCACAGATACGCAGTATTTT. Variable domain in full (rest from reference TRBV5-1 and TRBJ2-3): KAGVTQTPRYLIKTRGQQVTLSCSPISGHRSVSWYQQTPGQGLQFLFEYFSETQRNKGNFPGRFSGRQFSNSRSEMNVSTLELGDSALYLCASSSDGSTDTQYFGPGTRLTVL.

The chain is built from TRBV12-3 or TRBV12-4 and TRBJ2-2; no definite D call. CDR3 size: 13 residues. V was cut by 1 base and J by 4 bases, with 4 bases left in between. This chain's CDR3 is CASSLGLTGELFF. The CDR3 region has the DNA TGTGCCAGCAGTTTAGGTCTCACCGGGGAGCTGTTTTTT.

The chain has TRBV7-3 and TRBJ2-2, with 9 bases identical to TRBD1. CDR3 size: 17 residues. Germline V CDR1 and CDR2: SGHTA, FQGTGA. Unmatched junction bases numbered 13, after V lost 5 bases and J lost 6 bases. The CDR3 DNA follows: TGTGCCAGCAGCCTCTATCCGACCGGACAGGGGCCCGGGGAGCTGTTTTTT. It yields the protein CASSLYPTGQGPGELFF.

The V and J genes are TRBV7-6 and TRBJ1-5; perhaps TRBD1 as D (5 bases). Germline V gene sequence: CDR1 SGHVS, CDR2 FNYEAQ. The CDR3 runs 15 residues. CDR3 sequence reads: CISSPGLYSNQPQHF. In nucleotides, the CDR3 is TGTATCAGCAGCCCGGGGCTTTATAGCAATCAGCCCCAGCATTTT.

This clonotype was detected only a few times. An end of the junction differs from the germline gene, which may be a read error. The CDR3 region has the DNA TGTGCCAGCTGTTTGTTGGCTTCCGGGGAGCTGTTTTTT. Translated: CASCLLASGELFF. The chain employs TRBV27 and TRBJ2-2; no clear D. CDR1 MNHEY and CDR2 SMNVEV come from the germline V gene (reference sequence). The CDR3 covers 13 residues.

This clonotype came up a few times. The chain couples TRBV5-1 to TRBJ2-3, with D perhaps matching TRBD2 (7 bases). V lost 3 bases and J 0 bases, leaving 11 bases between the germline ends. Germline V lookup: CDR1 SGHRS, CDR2 YFSETQ. The CDR3 is 15 residues long. CDR3 DNA: TGCGCCAGCAGCTCAGCGGGACAAAGCACAGATACGCAGTATTTT. Encoded protein: CASSSAGQSTDTQYF.

CDR3: CASSFFPSAQFF. The CDR3, as DNA: TGTGCCAGCAGCTTCTTTCCGTCTGCGCAGTTCTTC. V and J are TRBV11-2 and TRBJ2-1; D is uncertain. CDR1 is SGHAT and CDR2 is FQNNGV in the germline V gene. The V and J ends lost 3 bases and 12 bases respectively, with 12 bases between them. This CDR3 contains 12 residues.

The chain links TRBV25-1 to TRBJ1-6; tentative D call: TRBD1 (5 bases). V gave up 1 base and J gave up 7 bases, with 11 bases separating them. This CDR3 comprises 15 residues. Germline V lookup: CDR1 MGHDK, CDR2 SYGVNS. This CDR3 reads CASSELEGTNSPLHF. CDR3 sequence (DNA): TGTGCCAGCAGTGAATTGGAAGGGACGAATTCACCCCTCCACTTT.

This chain links TRBV5-4 with TRBJ2-5, with 8 bases lining up with TRBD2. Looked up from germline, CDR1 is SGHNT and CDR2 is YYREEE (reference sequence). The length of the CDR3 is 15 residues. After removal of 2 bases from V and 4 bases from J, the junction contained 7 bases not matched to a gene. The CDR3 coding sequence is TGTGCCAGCAGCTTCAGCGGGGGAAGAGGAGAGACCCAGTACTTC. Its protein product is CASSFSGGRGETQYF.

CDR3 region: CASSADLIQETQYF. DNA of the CDR3: TGTGCCAGCAGTGCGGACCTCATCCAAGAGACCCAGTACTTC. The V and J genes are TRBV25-1 and TRBJ2-5, with D unresolved. V lost 4 bases and J lost 1, with 10 bases in between. CDR1 and CDR2 from the germline V gene are MGHDK and SYGVNS. The CDR3 consists of 14 residues.

This clonotype has only a few counts. The J gene is TRBJ2-3, the V gene TRBV7-2; 7 nucleotides agree with TRBD2. CDR1 SGHTA and CDR2 FQGNSA come from the germline V gene. The CDR3 covers 14 residues. The V gene end was trimmed by 7 bases and the J gene end by 4 bases; junction bases not matched to a gene: 8. The CDR3 nucleotides read TGTGCCAGCACCATAGGACTAGTGCCAGATACGCAGTATTTT. Protein product: CASTIGLVPDTQYF.

The J gene is TRBJ2-2, the V gene TRBV7-9, with 12 positions matching TRBD2. CDR1 and CDR2 (germline): SEHNR, FQNEAQ (reference sequence). The V gene end was trimmed by 1 base and the J gene end by 4 bases; junction bases not matched to a gene: 4. The CDR3 has 17 amino acids. The CDR3 region has the DNA TGTGCCAGCAGCTTAGGACTAGCGGGAGTAACCACCGGGGAGCTGTTTTTT. Residues: CASSLGLAGVTTGELFF.

The chain links TRBV20-1 to TRBJ2-1; D remains ambiguous. The CDR3 contains 15 residues. Germline V gives CDR1 DFQATT, CDR2 SNEGSKA (reference sequence). V dropped 0 bases and J dropped 0 bases, with 9 bases sitting between them. This CDR3 is CSAREGRSSYNEQFF. The CDR3 DNA reads TGCAGTGCTAGAGAGGGCAGAAGCTCCTACAATGAGCAGTTCTTC.

The table lists this clonotype with a few counts. This chain uses TRBV6-2 or TRBV6-3 with TRBJ2-1; D is unclear. The V and J ends lost 3 bases and 7 bases respectively, with 13 bases between them. Germline V CDR1 and CDR2: MNHEY, SVGEGT. The CDR3 consists of 14 residues. CDR3 protein: CASSYSALINEQFF. The CDR3 nucleotides read TGTGCCAGCAGTTATTCAGCCTTAATTAATGAGCAGTTCTTC.

This clonotype occurred once. The J gene is TRBJ2-3, the V gene TRBV28; D remains unclear. In germline, CDR1 is MDHEN, CDR2 SYDVKM. The germline V and J ends were trimmed by 4 bases and 3 bases, with 5 bases remaining between them. This CDR3 comprises 12 residues. CDR3 DNA sequence: TGTGCCAGCAGTTCTCAGACAGATACGCAGTATTTT. It encodes CASSSQTDTQYF. Variable domain in full (rest from reference TRBV28 and TRBJ2-3): DVKVTQSSRYLVKRTGEKVFLECVQDMDHENMFWYRQDPGLGLRLIYFSYDVKMKEKGDIPEGYSVSREKKERFSLILESASTNQTSMYLCASSSQTDTQYFGPGTRLTVL.

In its sample, this clonotype was seen a few times. The V and J genes are TRBV30 and TRBJ2-3, with TRBD2 identical over 8 bases. Trimming cost V 1 base and J 9 bases; bases outside gene matches: 12. The CDR3 has 15 amino acids. CDR1 is GTSNPN and CDR2 is SVGIG in the germline V gene (reference sequence). In DNA form, the CDR3 reads TGTGCCTGGAGTGACGTAGCGGGGTATGTGAGGACGCAGTATTTT. It is translated as CAWSDVAGYVRTQYF.

This clonotype occurred many times. This chain joins TRBV4-1 and TRBJ2-1; either TRBD1 or TRBD2 may supply D (7 bases each). Trimming shortened V by 3 bases and J by 1 base, and 10 bases separated the two germline ends. The germline CDR1 and CDR2 sequences are MGHRA and YSYEKL. This CDR3 region has 15 residues. CDR3 residues: CASSHQGGSYNEQFF. CDR3 nucleotides: TGCGCCAGCAGCCACCAGGGGGGGTCCTACAATGAGCAGTTCTTC.

This clonotype was found a few times. The V and J genes are TRBV7-6 and TRBJ1-1; D gene unclear. The CDR3 sequence is 13 residues long. Germline values: CDR1 SGHVS, CDR2 FNYEAQ. V dropped 5 bases and J dropped 5 bases, with 12 bases sitting between them. The CDR3 sequence is CASSPRDGTEAFF. CDR3 coding DNA: TGTGCCAGCAGCCCGAGAGACGGAACTGAAGCTTTCTTT.

This clonotype was counted between two and nine times. This rearrangement joins TRBV29-1 to TRBJ2-7; 8 positions match TRBD2. Trimming at V came to 6 bases and at J to 5 bases, leaving 12 bases not matched to a gene. Germline CDR1 SQVTM, CDR2 ANQGSEA. The CDR3 contains 14 residues. The CDR3 loop reads CSVSFRDGRDEQYF. For the CDR3, the DNA is TGCAGCGTATCCTTCCGGGACGGGAGGGACGAGCAGTACTTC.

In this sample, this clonotype turned up many times. This chain joins TRBV6-6 and TRBJ2-6, with 8 bases matching TRBD1. Trimming cost V 5 bases and J 1 base; bases outside gene matches: 10. Germline CDR1 reads MNHNY; CDR2 reads SVGAGI (reference sequence). This CDR3 comprises 18 residues. CDR3 in amino acids: CASSQQTGVLSGANVLTF. The CDR3, as DNA: TGTGCCAGCAGTCAGCAGACAGGGGTGCTATCTGGGGCCAACGTCCTGACTTTC.

Only a few counts were recorded for this clonotype. V and J are TRBV29-1 and TRBJ2-1; the match to TRBD2 covers 10 bases. The CDR3 sequence is 15 residues long. Germline CDR1 is SQVTM and CDR2 is ANQGSEA. Unmatched junction bases numbered 2, after V lost 1 base and J lost 2 bases. This CDR3 is CSVEGTSGAYNEQFF. The CDR3 DNA reads as TGCAGCGTTGAAGGAACTAGCGGGGCCTACAATGAGCAGTTCTTC.

J is TRBJ1-5 and V is TRBV27, with 9 positions matching TRBD1. Looked up from germline, CDR1 is MNHEY and CDR2 is SMNVEV (reference sequence). The length of the CDR3 is 15 residues. The V and J ends lost 8 bases and 6 bases, in that order; junction bases with no gene match: 11. The CDR3 DNA reads TGTGCCAGCTGCCCGGGACAGGGTTTTACTCAGCCCCAGCATTTT. Protein sequence: CASCPGQGFTQPQHF.

The genes are TRBV5-5 and TRBJ1-5; the match to TRBD1 covers 10 bases. V was pared by 3 bases and J by 7 bases, with 1 base of the junction left unmatched. This CDR3 is built from 13 residues. Germline V gene sequence: CDR1 SGHKS, CDR2 YYEKEE (reference sequence). The chain's CDR3 is CASSSTGGQPQHF. The CDR3 DNA is TGTGCCAGCAGCTCGACAGGGGGCCAGCCCCAGCATTTT.

The chain couples TRBV5-1 to TRBJ1-1; D perhaps matches TRBD1 (6 bases). V lost 7 bases and J 3 bases, leaving 22 bases between the germline ends. This CDR3 contains 16 residues. In germline, CDR1 is SGHRS, CDR2 YFSETQ. The CDR3 DNA reads TGCGCCAGCCGAATTACAACCTGGGGGGCGGACACTGAAGCTTTCTTT. Encoded protein: CASRITTWGADTEAFF.

This clonotype was detected a few times. The V call is TRBV9, the J call TRBJ1-5; tentatively, D is TRBD1 (6 bases). Per the germline V gene, CDR1 is SGDLS and CDR2 is YYNGEE. Trimming left V 3 bases short and J 3 bases short, with 10 bases between. There are 14 residues in the CDR3. CDR3 sequence (DNA): TGTGCCAGCAGCGCCGGACAGTCCAATCAGCCCCAGCATTTT. Residues: CASSAGQSNQPQHF.

This clonotype was seen repeatedly, ten times or more. This chain links TRBV27 with TRBJ1-1; weak D call: TRBD1 (6 bases). The CDR3 extends over 16 amino acids. Germline V lookup: CDR1 MNHEY, CDR2 SMNVEV (reference sequence). V was trimmed by 6 bases and J by 0 bases, leaving 17 bases between them. Here the CDR3 DNA reads TGTGCCAGCAGATACAGGGATCCGTTAATGAACACTGAAGCTTTCTTT. Protein product: CASRYRDPLMNTEAFF.

In its sample, this clonotype was seen many times. V gene TRBV7-6 combines with J gene TRBJ2-5; D might be TRBD1 (6 bases). Looked up from germline, CDR1 is SGHVS and CDR2 is FNYEAQ. The CDR3 totals 13 residues. Trimming pared 3 bases from V and 2 bases from J, leaving 7 bases between. The CDR3: CASSLGAQETQYF. The CDR3 DNA follows: TGTGCCAGCAGCTTGGGGGCACAAGAGACCCAGTACTTC. Variable domain in full (rest from reference TRBV7-6 and TRBJ2-5): GAGVSQSPRYKVTKRGQDVALRCDPISGHVSLYWYRQALGQGPEFLTYFNYEAQQDKSGLPNDRFSAERPEGSISTLTIQRTEQRDSAMYRCASSLGAQETQYFGPGTRLLVL.